Below are 7 T cell receptor beta chains sequenced from a single sample in a study of blood T cell repertoires in COVID-19 (TCRdb year 2020). Libraries were built with the immunoSEQ multiplex PCR assay. Sourced from immuneACCESS, this table was stored by TCRdb with only in-frame sequences that have V and J called. A share of the clones is absent; for the studies checked, an unresolved V gene accounts for under half, and the remainder has no known explanation. Counted in this sample were tens of thousands of clones; roughly 86% of them appeared once. 8% of the sample is taken by the ten largest. Sequenced: peripheral blood. The source is a man at least 80 years old with active or convalescent COVID-19.

The V call is TRBV9, the J call TRBJ2-1; TRBD2 matches 9 bases. The length of the CDR3 is 15 residues. With V trimmed by 4 bases and J by 7 bases, 9 bases remained unmatched. Germline CDR1 SGDLS, CDR2 YYNGEE. The CDR3: CASSPREGLGNEQFF. DNA for the CDR3: TGTGCCAGCAGCCCGCGGGAGGGCCTGGGGAATGAGCAGTTCTTC.

The CDR3 here is CASSVTGGANYGYTF. CDR3 in DNA: TGTGCCAGTAGTGTTACAGGGGGCGCTAACTATGGCTACACCTTC. The chain recombines TRBV19 with TRBJ1-2; 9 bases agree with TRBD1. Germline V CDR1 and CDR2: LNHDA, SQIVND (reference sequence). The trim removed 5 bases at V and 0 bases at J, leaving 4 bases unmatched. This CDR3 has 15 amino acids.

The rearrangement uses TRBV6-5 and TRBJ1-4; D is perhaps TRBD1 (6 bases). V was clipped by 0 bases and J by 2 bases, with 7 bases between them. Germline CDR1 and CDR2: MNHEY and SVGAGI. The CDR3 covers 15 residues. CDR3 nucleotides: TGTGCCAGCAGTTACTCAAGGGGGACTAATGAAAAACTGTTTTTT. As protein: CASSYSRGTNEKLFF.

The CDR3 spells CASSPGQGAGDTQYF. Written as DNA, the CDR3 is TGTGCCAGCTCACCGGGACAGGGGGCAGGAGATACGCAGTATTTT. V and J are TRBV18 and TRBJ2-3, with TRBD1 matching over 12 bases. CDR1 is KGHSH, CDR2 LQKENI, per germline. This CDR3 is 15 amino acids long. V dropped 3 bases and J dropped 5; count of bases not matched to a gene: 3.

The chain couples TRBV18 to TRBJ2-3; perhaps TRBD1 as D (6 bases). V lost 5 bases, J lost 0 bases, and 6 bases lay in between. CDR3 length equals 13 residues. Germline assignment: CDR1 KGHSH and CDR2 LQKENI. The CDR3 spells CASSGQSTDTQYF. CDR3 sequence (DNA): TGTGCCAGCTCAGGACAGAGCACAGATACGCAGTATTTT.

This chain connects TRBV18 to TRBJ1-1, with a possible D match to TRBD1 (6 bases). V lost 2 bases and J 8 bases, leaving 12 bases between the germline ends. From germline, CDR1 is KGHSH and CDR2 LQKENI. The CDR3 runs 13 residues. CDR3 in DNA: TGTGCCAGCTCACCAACAACAGGGACAGAAGCTTTCTTT. Its translation: CASSPTTGTEAFF.

The chain links TRBV30 to TRBJ2-1; 13 nucleotides line up with TRBD2. The germline V gene has CDR1 GTSNPN and CDR2 SVGIG (reference sequence). This CDR3 has 15 residues. V was clipped by 4 bases and J by 4 bases; unmatched bases: 4. CDR3 protein: CAWTPTSGRYNEQFF. The CDR3 DNA reads TGTGCCTGGACCCCGACTAGCGGGAGGTACAATGAGCAGTTCTTC. Filled out from reference TRBV30 and TRBJ2-1, the complete variable domain reads SQTIHQWPATLVQPVGSPLSLECTVEGTSNPNLYWYRQAAGRGLQLLFYSVGIGQISSEVPQNLSASRPQDRQFILSSKKLLLSDSGFYLCAWTPTSGRYNEQFFGPGTRLTVL.